Below, one TCR beta chain is given with its context. What it binds is unknown. These data are taken from a study of monozygotic twins with inflammatory bowel disease. The UMIs carried a 6-nucleotide sample barcode, and they were added by template switching. TCRdb derives one entry per CDR3 protein from the 5' RACE reads, leaving out DNA. This table holds approximately 400,000 distinct CDR3 sequences. General study findings and limits: Comparison of concordant versus discordant twins revealed no difference in repertoire similarity, possibly due to limited power.

The CDR3 length is 13 residues. The V gene's germline CDR1 is SGDLS and CDR2 YYNGEE. Material: blood. The chain has TRBV9 and TRBJ2-5. The TCR was taken from a human donor with ulcerative colitis or Crohn's disease, or a healthy co-twin of an affected twin (not recorded which). The CDR3 region is CASSVASQETQYF.